The next 10 T cell receptor beta chains were all read from a single sample in a study of T cell responses to AZD1222 COVID-19 vaccine. Generated by immunoSEQ multiplex PCR, the TCRdb table keeps only in-frame clones and is missing some. The repertoire has more than 100,000 clones, roughly nine tenths of them found once; the top ten carry 4% to 4.5%. The specimen was peripheral blood, collected on day 0 of AZD1222 vaccination. Receptor source: an adult in good health.

The rearrangement joins TRBV2 to TRBJ2-5; D perhaps matches TRBD1 (6 bases). This CDR3 comprises 13 residues. Germline V gene lookup returns CDR1 SNHLY and CDR2 FYNNEI. The V gene lost 6 bases and the J gene lost 2 bases, with 10 bases spanning the gap. The CDR3 protein is CASRLDRQETQYF. The CDR3 nucleotides read TGTGCCAGCAGACTGGACAGACAAGAGACCCAGTACTTC.

This sequence joins TRBV5-1 and TRBJ1-4, with a possible D match to TRBD1 (5 bases). The CDR3 is made up of 16 amino acids. The V end was cut by 4 bases, the J end by 8 bases, with 21 bases between. Germline CDR1 reads SGHRS; CDR2 reads YFSETQ. The CDR3 nucleotides are TGCGCCAGCAGCCTGGGGGTCACAAGCCTCGCGGAAAAACTGTTTTTT. This sequence encodes CASSLGVTSLAEKLFF.

The rearrangement uses TRBV28 and TRBJ2-6, with TRBD1 as a possible D gene (6 bases). Per the germline V gene, CDR1 is MDHEN and CDR2 is SYDVKM. The ends were cut back, 7 bases at V and 0 bases at J, with 10 bases in the middle. CDR3 size: 15 residues. The CDR3 loop is CASIEQGSGANVLTF. DNA for the CDR3: TGTGCCAGCATAGAACAGGGCTCTGGGGCCAACGTCCTGACTTTC.

The V call is TRBV28, the J call TRBJ1-2; D is unresolved. There are 12 residues in the CDR3. The V gene lost 3 bases and the J gene lost 3 bases, with 5 bases spanning the gap. Germline assignment: CDR1 MDHEN and CDR2 SYDVKM. The CDR3 DNA follows: TGTGCCAGCAGTTTGAGGGACTATGGCTACACCTTC. Translated: CASSLRDYGYTF.

The chain joins TRBV7-6 to TRBJ2-2, with TRBD2 matching over 7 bases. Trimming removed 1 base from V and 4 bases from J; junction bases left unmatched: 6. This CDR3 comprises 16 residues. Germline V gene lookup returns CDR1 SGHVS and CDR2 FNYEAQ. CDR3 sequence (DNA): TGTGCCAGCAGCTTAGGACTAGCTATCAGCACCGGGGAGCTGTTTTTT. This gives the protein CASSLGLAISTGELFF.

The chain links TRBV15 to TRBJ2-3, with TRBD2 matching over 8 bases. The CDR3 length is 15 residues. The germline gives CDR1 LNHNV, CDR2 YYDKDF (reference sequence). V shed 7 bases, J shed 2 bases, and the junction held 8 bases outside the gene matches. Written as DNA, the CDR3 is TGTGCCACCACCCAGGGTAGCGGGGACACAGATACGCAGTATTTT. It codes for CATTQGSGDTDTQYF.

The chain combines TRBV19 with TRBJ2-7, with 11 bases that match TRBD2. Germline CDR1 and CDR2: LNHDA and SQIVND (reference sequence). The V gene end was trimmed by 4 bases and the J gene end by 0 bases; junction bases not matched to a gene: 2. The CDR3 runs 15 residues. CDR3: CASSTGLADSYEQYF. The DNA for the CDR3 is TGTGCCAGTAGTACGGGACTAGCGGACTCCTACGAGCAGTACTTC.

The chain carries TRBV5-1 and TRBJ2-5, with 7 bases identical to TRBD1. The CDR3 sequence is 14 residues long. Trimming at V came to 4 bases and at J to 1 base, leaving 4 bases not matched to a gene. In germline, CDR1 is SGHRS, CDR2 YFSETQ. The CDR3 spells CASSPGTAQETQYF. The CDR3 DNA reads as TGCGCCAGCAGCCCCGGGACAGCCCAAGAGACCCAGTACTTC.

The chain uses TRBV10-3 and TRBJ1-2, with D maybe TRBD1 (5 bases). CDR1 is ENHRY, CDR2 SYGVKD, per germline. The CDR3 has 14 amino acids. V gave up 3 bases and J gave up 6 bases, with 14 bases separating them. CDR3 sequence (DNA): TGTGCCATCAGTGAACGGGCAGGGTCTAATGGCTACACCTTC. This sequence encodes CAISERAGSNGYTF.

This chain links TRBV15 with TRBJ1-1; TRBD1 matches 7 bases. This CDR3 comprises 15 residues. Germline V gives CDR1 LNHNV, CDR2 YYDKDF (reference sequence). Trimming removed 1 base from V and 5 bases from J; junction bases left unmatched: 7. DNA for the CDR3: TGTGCCACCAGCAGAGGAGCCAGGGGGGGGACTGAAGCTTTCTTT. Its protein product is CATSRGARGGTEAFF. The variable domain in full, with the rest retrieved from reference TRBV15 and TRBJ1-1, is DAMVIQNPRYQVTQFGKPVTLSCSQTLNHNVMYWYQQKSSQAPKLLFHYYDKDFNNEADTPDNFQSRRPNTSFCFLDIRSPGLGDTAMYLCATSRGARGGTEAFFGQGTRLTVV.